Shown below are 21 T cell receptor beta chains from a single sample sequenced in a study of T cell repertoires in cytomegalovirus infection. TCRdb recomputed calls from the reads with MiXCR, one row per CDR3 protein. The data show about 830,000 distinct CDR3 sequences, with around a third seen just once and around 12% held by the top ten. These receptors' antigens are unknown. The material sequenced was cultured CD8+ T cells from PBMCs, taken from culture after CMV antigen stimulation. These receptors were taken from a human donor in good health (CMV status not recorded). Some clones in this sample may be carry-over from other donors' samples.

This clonotype came up a few times. V and J are TRBV20-1 and TRBJ2-1; 9 bases are a match to TRBD1. After removal of 2 bases from V and 6 bases from J, the junction contained 8 bases not matched to a gene. Germline V gene data show CDR1 as DFQATT and CDR2 as SNEGSKA (reference sequence). The CDR3 sequence is 15 residues long. CDR3 protein: CSARPAATGGNEQFF. The CDR3 nucleotides read TGCAGTGCTAGACCTGCCGCGACAGGGGGCAATGAGCAGTTCTTC.

The chain recombines TRBV4-3 with TRBJ2-1; the D gene is possibly TRBD2 (5 bases). Per the germline V gene, CDR1 is LGHNA and CDR2 is YSLEER. V was shortened by 4 bases and J by 4 bases, with 17 bases between the two germline ends. The CDR3 totals 16 residues. CDR3 residues: CASSLGGRTGYNEQFF. CDR3 DNA: TGCGCCAGCAGCCTCGGAGGTCGGACGGGATACAATGAGCAGTTCTTC.

The chain uses TRBV28 and TRBJ2-1, with TRBD2 identical over 7 bases. The V and J ends lost 5 bases and 3 bases, in that order; junction bases with no gene match: 4. Per the germline V gene, CDR1 is MDHEN and CDR2 is SYDVKM. This CDR3 has 14 residues. This CDR3 reads CASSSSGFYNEQFF. Written as DNA, the CDR3 is TGTGCCAGCAGTAGTAGCGGGTTCTACAATGAGCAGTTCTTC.

A note on this clonotype: The conserved phenylalanine or tryptophan is not found at the CDR3 terminus, so this likely reflects a read error. The limits of the CDR3 on the DNA are not certain, so only TCRdb's listed CDR3 is given. V is TRBV7-4 and J is TRBJ1-1. The length of the CDR3 is 8 amino acids, counting both ends. In germline, CDR1 is SGHVT, CDR2 SQSDAQ. This CDR3 reads CASSLWGH.

This clonotype was seen a few times. The chain couples TRBV28 to TRBJ2-3; 8 bases match TRBD2. Losses at the gene ends were 8 bases for V and 2 bases for J; bases not matched to a gene: 9. This CDR3 contains 15 residues. Germline V lookup: CDR1 MDHEN, CDR2 SYDVKM. The CDR3 DNA follows: TGTGCCAGCGATGAGAGCGGGGGCCTCACAGATACGCAGTATTTT. Its protein is CASDESGGLTDTQYF.

In this sample, this clonotype turned up a few times. V gene TRBV6-5 combines with J gene TRBJ2-1; perhaps TRBD2 as D (5 bases). Germline assignment: CDR1 MNHEY and CDR2 SVGAGI. The V gene lost 6 bases and the J gene lost 0 bases, with 12 bases spanning the gap. This CDR3 is built from 15 residues. The CDR3 here is CASSQDFSSYNEQFF. For the CDR3, the DNA is TGTGCCAGCAGCCAGGACTTCAGCTCCTACAATGAGCAGTTCTTC.

In this sample, this clonotype turned up many times. This chain connects TRBV12-3 or TRBV12-4 to TRBJ2-2; 7 bases map to TRBD2. CDR3 length: 15 residues. After removal of 6 bases from V and 6 bases from J, the junction contained 10 bases not matched to a gene. In DNA form, the CDR3 reads TGTGCCAGCAGCCCCCCGGCTAGCGGCTCCGGGGAGCTGTTTTTT. It encodes CASSPPASGSGELFF.

The chain links TRBV29-1 to TRBJ2-5; D perhaps matches TRBD1 (6 bases). Trimming stripped 2 bases from V and 10 bases from J, with 11 bases between. This CDR3 contains 11 residues. The germline V gene encodes CDR1 SQVTM and CDR2 ANQGSEA. CDR3 protein: CSVENRVGQYF. CDR3 nucleotide sequence: TGCAGCGTTGAAAACAGGGTAGGCCAGTACTTC.

This clonotype appeared a few times. The rearrangement uses TRBV27 and TRBJ1-2, with D possibly TRBD1 on 5 matching bases. Germline values: CDR1 MNHEY, CDR2 SMNVEV (reference sequence). Trimming removed 6 bases at V and 4 bases at J, with 9 bases between. The CDR3 is 12 amino acids. CDR3 coding DNA: TGTGCCAGCAGAGGGACCCGCTATGGCTACACCTTC. Translated, it gives CASRGTRYGYTF.

This clonotype was observed a handful of times. V usage is TRBV14 and J usage is TRBJ2-3; D call uncertain. V lost 5 bases to trimming and J lost 4 bases, with 10 bases between them. This CDR3 is built from 13 residues. CDR1 and CDR2 (germline): SGHDN, FVKESK. CDR3 DNA sequence: TGTGCCAGCAGCTCGCCGCGCGCAGATACGCAGTATTTT. This sequence encodes CASSSPRADTQYF.

This clonotype was seen ten or more times. The chain combines TRBV7-2 with TRBJ2-2; 9 bases fit TRBD1. This CDR3 has 15 residues. With 0 bases clipped from V and 5 bases from J, the junction kept 1 base outside the gene matches. Germline lookup yields CDR1 SGHTA and CDR2 FQGNSA. CDR3 residues: CASSLAGQGTGELFF. The CDR3 DNA follows: TGTGCCAGCAGCTTAGCAGGACAGGGGACCGGGGAGCTGTTTTTT.

This clonotype was detected only a few times. The rearrangement joins TRBV7-9 to TRBJ2-3; either TRBD1 or TRBD2 may fit D (5 bases each). Germline CDR1 SEHNR, CDR2 FQNEAQ (reference sequence). This CDR3 is 14 amino acids long. Between the trimmed V and J ends, which lost 8 bases and 2 bases, there was a span of 14 bases. DNA for the CDR3: TGTGCCAGCGTCTCCGGGACCTACACAGATACGCAGTATTTT. It yields the protein CASVSGTYTDTQYF.

The V gene is TRBV4-3, the J gene TRBJ2-3, with D possibly called TRBD1 or TRBD2 (5 bases each). Germline V gene sequence: CDR1 LGHNA, CDR2 YSLEER. V gave up 4 bases and J gave up 2 bases, with 16 bases separating them. This CDR3 comprises 16 residues. The CDR3 reads CASSPFLKGTTDTQYF. The DNA of the CDR3 is TGCGCCAGCAGCCCGTTTTTGAAGGGGACCACAGATACGCAGTATTTT.

This clonotype was observed a handful of times. The chain links TRBV7-9 to TRBJ2-7; D is ambiguous. The ends were cut back, 5 bases at V and 0 bases at J, with 14 bases in the middle. The CDR3 runs to 15 residues. Germline V CDR1 and CDR2: SEHNR, FQNEAQ (reference sequence). CDR3 bases: TGTGCCAGCAGCCGAGACGGACGGAGCTCCTACGAGCAGTACGTC. It translates to CASSRDGRSSYEQYV.

The chain uses TRBV27 and TRBJ2-1; D unresolved. Trimming pared 4 bases from V and 8 bases from J, leaving 12 bases between. There are 13 residues in the CDR3. The germline V gene encodes CDR1 MNHEY and CDR2 SMNVEV (reference sequence). CDR3 sequence reads: CASSYLSGDEQFF. CDR3 sequence (DNA): TGTGCCAGCAGTTACCTTAGTGGGGATGAGCAGTTCTTC.

The V and J genes are TRBV6-2 or TRBV6-3 and TRBJ2-4; D remains ambiguous. Trimming stripped 0 bases from V and 8 bases from J, with 14 bases between. There are 15 residues in the CDR3. Germline CDR1 is MNHEY and CDR2 is SVGEGT. The CDR3 is CASSYSMEGIYIQYF. Written as DNA, the CDR3 is TGTGCCAGCAGTTACTCGATGGAAGGGATTTACATTCAGTACTTC.

This clonotype came up a few times. The chain links TRBV6-1 to TRBJ1-3, with 7 bases identical to TRBD1. The V segment lost 10 bases and the J segment 2 bases; nucleotides outside the gene matches: 17. The CDR3 is made up of 17 amino acids. From germline, CDR1 is MNHNS and CDR2 SASEGT. Written as DNA, the CDR3 is TGTGCCATCTACTACGGACCCAAGGGGGCTCCTGGAAACACCATATATTTT. Its protein product is CAIYYGPKGAPGNTIYF.

This chain links TRBV7-6 with TRBJ2-3; 14 nucleotides match TRBD2. From germline, CDR1 is SGHVS and CDR2 FNYEAQ. The V gene end was trimmed by 5 bases and the J gene end by 6 bases; junction bases not matched to a gene: 10. The CDR3 contains 17 residues. CDR3 coding DNA: TGTGCCAGCAGCACCACTCCGGGACTAGCGGGGGTGGATACGCAGTATTTT. Translating it yields CASSTTPGLAGVDTQYF. The full variable domain, completed using reference TRBV7-6 and TRBJ2-3, is GAGVSQSPRYKVTKRGQDVALRCDPISGHVSLYWYRQALGQGPEFLTYFNYEAQQDKSGLPNDRFSAERPEGSISTLTIQRTEQRDSAMYRCASSTTPGLAGVDTQYFGPGTRLTVL.

This clonotype came up many times. The chain employs TRBV7-2 and TRBJ1-1; D is possibly TRBD1 (6 bases). The germline V gene encodes CDR1 SGHTA and CDR2 FQGNSA. The CDR3 is 13 residues long. V was clipped by 5 bases and J by 7 bases, with 14 bases between them. Here the CDR3 DNA reads TGTGCCAGCAGCCCCGGGACAAGCCTTGAAGCTTTCTTT. Its translation: CASSPGTSLEAFF.

This chain uses TRBV4-1 with TRBJ1-2; the D is unclear. CDR1 is MGHRA, CDR2 YSYEKL, per germline. The CDR3 consists of 13 residues. V lost 2 bases and J 8 bases, leaving 12 bases between the germline ends. CDR3 sequence: CASSQSRLGGYTF. Written as DNA, the CDR3 is TGCGCCAGCAGCCAATCCAGACTAGGGGGCTACACCTTC.

A few counts support this clonotype. The chain couples TRBV6-5 to TRBJ1-1; a possible D gene is TRBD1 (6 bases). This CDR3 contains 15 residues. The germline V gene encodes CDR1 MNHEY and CDR2 SVGAGI. V was trimmed by 5 bases and J by 5 bases, leaving 18 bases between them. Here the CDR3 DNA reads TGTGCCAGCAGTCCGACAGAAACAGGGACAACTGAAGCTTTCTTT. Amino acids: CASSPTETGTTEAFF.